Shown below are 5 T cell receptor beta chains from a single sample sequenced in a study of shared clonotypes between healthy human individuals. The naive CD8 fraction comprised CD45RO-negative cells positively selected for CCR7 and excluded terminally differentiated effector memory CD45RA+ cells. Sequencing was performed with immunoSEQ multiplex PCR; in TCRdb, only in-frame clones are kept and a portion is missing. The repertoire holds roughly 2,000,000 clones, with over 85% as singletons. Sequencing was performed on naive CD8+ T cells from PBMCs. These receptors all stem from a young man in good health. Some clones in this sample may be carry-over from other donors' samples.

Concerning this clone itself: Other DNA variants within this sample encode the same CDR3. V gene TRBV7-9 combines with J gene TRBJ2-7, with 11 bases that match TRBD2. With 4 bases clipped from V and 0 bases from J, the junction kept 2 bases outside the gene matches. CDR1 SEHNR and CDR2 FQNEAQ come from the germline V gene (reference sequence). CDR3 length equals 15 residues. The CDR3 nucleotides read TGTGCCAGCAGCTCCACTAGCGGGAGCTCCTACGAGCAGTACTTC. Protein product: CASSSTSGSSYEQYF.

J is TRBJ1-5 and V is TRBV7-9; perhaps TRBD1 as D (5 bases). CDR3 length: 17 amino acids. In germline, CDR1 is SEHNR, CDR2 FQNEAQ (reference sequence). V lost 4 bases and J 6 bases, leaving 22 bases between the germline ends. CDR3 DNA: TGTGCCAGCAGCTCCCAATCTCGGCAGGGAAAGCGTCAGCCCCAGCATTTT. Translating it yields CASSSQSRQGKRQPQHF. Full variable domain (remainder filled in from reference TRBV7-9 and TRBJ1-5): DTGVSQNPRHKITKRGQNVTFRCDPISEHNRLYWYRQTLGQGPEFLTYFQNEAQLEKSRLLSDRFSAERPKGSFSTLEIQRTEQGDSAMYLCASSSQSRQGKRQPQHFGDGTRLSIL.

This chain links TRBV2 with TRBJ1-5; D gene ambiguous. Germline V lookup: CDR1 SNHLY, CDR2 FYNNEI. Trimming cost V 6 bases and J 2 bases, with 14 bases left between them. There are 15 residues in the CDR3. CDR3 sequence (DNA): TGTGCCAGCAGATACCTTTTAGGAGGCAATCAGCCCCAGCATTTT. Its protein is CASRYLLGGNQPQHF.

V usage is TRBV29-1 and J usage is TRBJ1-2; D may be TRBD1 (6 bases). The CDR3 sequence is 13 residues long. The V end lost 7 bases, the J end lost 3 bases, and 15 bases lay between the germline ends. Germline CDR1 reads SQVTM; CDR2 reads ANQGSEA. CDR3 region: CSAWAGAYYGYTF. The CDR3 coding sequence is TGCAGCGCCTGGGCAGGGGCCTACTATGGCTACACCTTC.

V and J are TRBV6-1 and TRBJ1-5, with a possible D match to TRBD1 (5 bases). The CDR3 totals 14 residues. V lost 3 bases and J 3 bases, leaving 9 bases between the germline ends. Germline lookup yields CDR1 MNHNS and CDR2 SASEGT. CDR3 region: CASSEGTLNQPQHF. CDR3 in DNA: TGTGCCAGCAGTGAGGGGACCCTCAATCAGCCCCAGCATTTT.